These 22 T cell receptor beta chains were all obtained from the same sample, sequenced in a study of vaccination effects on CD4 cells after COVID-19. Sequenced by immunoSEQ multiplex PCR; TCRdb stores in-frame clones only, minus some. Of approximately 13,000 clones in the sample, around 80% were seen once. Antigen-specific CD4+ T cells were expanded with viral peptide pools in the ViraFEST assay before sequencing. The culture ran for roughly ten days before CD4+ T cells were isolated. These receptors' antigens are unknown. The sequences come from CD4+ T cells from PBMCs cultured with HCoV-229E spike peptides, collected before COVID-19 vaccination. The receptor set was obtained from a human donor who received a COVID-19 vaccine.

The chain employs TRBV6-5 and TRBJ2-1; 11 bases match TRBD2. The J segment lost 1 base and the V segment lost 6 bases, leaving 2 bases of the junction unmatched. This CDR3 spans 15 amino acids. The germline CDR1 and CDR2 sequences are MNHEY and SVGAGI. This chain's CDR3 is CASSTSGRSYNEQFF. The CDR3 bases are TGTGCCAGCAGCACTAGCGGGAGATCCTACAATGAGCAGTTCTTC.

For the CDR3, the DNA is TGCAGTGCTAGTAAGGGGAATGAGCAGTTCTTC. It translates to CSASKGNEQFF. This chain joins TRBV20-1 and TRBJ2-1; possible D gene TRBD1, 5 bases. Germline V gives CDR1 DFQATT, CDR2 SNEGSKA (reference sequence). This CDR3 is 11 amino acids long. V was trimmed by 3 bases and J by 7 bases, leaving 7 bases between them.

The chain joins TRBV3-1 (or the pseudogene TRBV3-2) to TRBJ2-2; a weak D match, TRBD1 (5 bases). Trimming shortened V by 0 bases and J by 4 bases, and 12 bases separated the two germline ends. CDR1 and CDR2 (germline): LGHDT, YNNKEL (reference sequence). The CDR3 loop spans 16 amino acids. The CDR3 coding sequence is TGTGCCAGCAGCCAAGATTGGCAGGGTCTCACCGGGGAGCTGTTTTTT. Encoded protein: CASSQDWQGLTGELFF.

The chain carries TRBV5-1 and TRBJ2-7; 8 bases fit TRBD1. The CDR3 is 13 residues long. V lost 4 bases and J lost 3; bases outside the gene matches: 3. The germline V gene has CDR1 SGHRS and CDR2 YFSETQ. CDR3 DNA: TGCGCCAGCAGCCCAACAGGGGGCTACGAGCAGTACTTC. Translating it yields CASSPTGGYEQYF.

This rearrangement joins TRBV5-4 to TRBJ2-5; the D gene could be TRBD1 or TRBD2 (5 bases each). V shed 3 bases and J shed 1 base, with 10 bases lying between them. Germline loops: CDR1 SGHNT, CDR2 YYREEE (reference sequence). This CDR3 contains 14 residues. CDR3 sequence: CASSWGTIQETQYF. In DNA, the CDR3 is TGTGCCAGCAGCTGGGGGACGATCCAAGAGACCCAGTACTTC.

This clone appeared a single time. The CDR3 is CASSFRSQGQGAYEQYF. CDR3 sequence (DNA): TGTGCCAGCAGCTTTAGATCCCAGGGCCAGGGGGCCTACGAGCAGTACTTC. The chain carries TRBV5-5 and TRBJ2-7; 7 bases map to TRBD1. The germline V gene has CDR1 SGHKS and CDR2 YYEKEE (reference sequence). After removal of 2 bases from V and 2 bases from J, the junction contained 13 bases not matched to a gene. The CDR3 is made up of 17 amino acids.

The chain is built from TRBV11-2 and TRBJ2-7; no clear D gene. V lost 1 base, J lost 5 bases, and 9 bases lay in between. There are 13 residues in the CDR3. CDR1 and CDR2 from the germline V gene are SGHAT and FQNNGV. For the CDR3, the DNA is TGTGCCAGCAGCTTAGTATTAGAGAACGAGCAGTACTTC. Translating it yields CASSLVLENEQYF. The entire variable domain, with the rest obtained from reference TRBV11-2 and TRBJ2-7, is as follows: EAGVAQSPRYKIIEKRQSVAFWCNPISGHATLYWYQQILGQGPKLLIQFQNNGVVDDSQLPKDRFSAERLKGVDSTLKIQPAKLEDSAVYLCASSLVLENEQYFGPGTRLTVT.

The chain joins TRBV27 to TRBJ1-4, with no clear D. V was cut by 2 bases and J by 4 bases, with 8 bases left in between. The CDR3 runs 14 residues. CDR1 is MNHEY, CDR2 SMNVEV, per germline (reference sequence). This CDR3 is CASSLNSHNEKLFF. DNA for the CDR3: TGTGCCAGCAGTTTAAACAGTCATAATGAAAAACTGTTTTTT.

About this clone: In the same sample, other DNA sequences code for this CDR3. This chain links TRBV10-3 with TRBJ2-5; D not resolved. CDR1 is ENHRY, CDR2 SYGVKD, per germline. Trimming left V 2 bases short and J 5 bases short, with 3 bases between. The CDR3 has 11 amino acids. The CDR3 region has the DNA TGTGCCATCAGTGAGGGGGAGACCCAGTACTTC. Amino acid sequence: CAISEGETQYF.

This clone appeared a single time. This sequence joins TRBV7-8 and TRBJ1-1; 10 positions agree with TRBD1. This CDR3 spans 17 amino acids. V was pared by 2 bases and J by 2 bases, with 8 bases of the junction left unmatched. Germline V gene data show CDR1 as SGHVS and CDR2 as FQNEAQ. CDR3 DNA sequence: TGTGCCAGCAGCTTAAGGCGACAGGGGGCCTCCAACACTGAAGCTTTCTTT. As protein: CASSLRRQGASNTEAFF.

The genes are TRBV6-5 and TRBJ2-3, with 8 bases fitting TRBD1. The V gene's germline CDR1 is MNHEY and CDR2 SVGAGI. Trimming cost V 6 bases and J 9 bases; bases outside gene matches: 14. The CDR3 spans 15 residues. CDR3 nucleotides: TGTGCCAGCAGGGCCGGGGGCAGGGGGCAAGAGACGCAGTATTTT. It codes for CASRAGGRGQETQYF.

V and J are TRBV6-5 and TRBJ1-4; weak D call: TRBD1 (6 bases). V shed 2 bases and J shed 0 bases, with 10 bases lying between them. Germline-derived CDR1 and CDR2 are MNHEY and SVGAGI. The length of the CDR3 is 16 residues. DNA for the CDR3: TGTGCCAGCAGTTACGGACAGACTGCAACTAATGAAAAACTGTTTTTT. This gives the protein CASSYGQTATNEKLFF.

The chain employs TRBV2 and TRBJ2-3; no definite D call. CDR3 size: 13 residues. Trimming stripped 5 bases from V and 2 bases from J, with 8 bases between. The germline CDR1 and CDR2 sequences are SNHLY and FYNNEI. CDR3 in amino acids: CASSPPFTDTQYF. The DNA for the CDR3 is TGTGCCAGCAGTCCGCCCTTCACAGATACGCAGTATTTT.

This rearrangement joins TRBV9 to TRBJ2-7; TRBD2 agrees at 10 bases. The V segment lost 5 bases and the J segment 6 bases; nucleotides outside the gene matches: 5. Looked up from germline, CDR1 is SGDLS and CDR2 is YYNGEE. This CDR3 comprises 13 residues. CDR3: CASSSLAGSEQYF. The CDR3 DNA reads TGTGCCAGCAGTTCACTAGCGGGATCCGAGCAGTACTTC. The variable domain in full, with the rest retrieved from reference TRBV9 and TRBJ2-7, is DSGVTQTPKHLITATGQRVTLRCSPRSGDLSVYWYQQSLDQGLQFLIQYYNGEERAKGNILERFSAQQFPDLHSELNLSSLELGDSALYFCASSSLAGSEQYFGPGTRLTVT.

This chain connects TRBV2 to TRBJ2-5, with a possible D match to TRBD2 (6 bases). V was clipped by 3 bases and J by 4 bases, with 15 bases between them. The CDR3 consists of 15 residues. The germline gives CDR1 SNHLY, CDR2 FYNNEI. The CDR3 DNA is TGTGCCAGCAGTGAGGAGGGGAGCGCCACAGAGACCCAGTACTTC. It specifies CASSEEGSATETQYF. Using reference TRBV2 and TRBJ2-5 for the parts outside the CDR3, the full variable domain is EPEVTQTPSHQVTQMGQEVILRCVPISNHLYFYWYRQILGQKVEFLVSFYNNEISEKSEIFDDQFSVERPDGSNFTLKIRSTKLEDSAMYFCASSEEGSATETQYFGPGTRLLVL.

The chain carries TRBV6-1 and TRBJ1-5; no firm D call. CDR1 and CDR2 (germline): MNHNS, SASEGT. V was clipped by 3 bases and J by 6 bases, with 12 bases between them. The CDR3 spans 14 residues. In DNA, the CDR3 is TGTGCCAGCAGTGAGATGAGTGGACCTCAGCCCCAGCATTTT. Translation gives CASSEMSGPQPQHF.

This chain uses TRBV5-1 with TRBJ2-7; D gene uncertain. The CDR3 is made up of 11 amino acids. The V and J ends lost 3 bases and 4 bases respectively, with 5 bases between them. The germline CDR1 and CDR2 sequences are SGHRS and YFSETQ. The CDR3 here is CASSSQYEQYF. DNA of the CDR3: TGCGCCAGCAGCTCTCAATACGAGCAGTACTTC.

The rearrangement uses TRBV30 and TRBJ1-4; 7 positions match TRBD1. Trimming at V came to 6 bases and at J to 7 bases, leaving 5 bases not matched to a gene. Germline CDR1 GTSNPN, CDR2 SVGIG (reference sequence). This CDR3 has 12 residues. The DNA of the CDR3 is TGTGCCTGCAGGGGGTGGGGTGAAAAACTGTTTTTT. It yields the protein CACRGWGEKLFF.

This clone has a single count. The rearrangement uses TRBV4-2 and TRBJ2-1; 7 nucleotides align to TRBD1. CDR3 length: 16 amino acids. J gave up 7 bases and V 3 bases, and 12 bases lay outside the gene matches. Germline assignment: CDR1 LGHNA and CDR2 YNFKEQ. CDR3 coding DNA: TGTGCCAGCAGCCATCTTAGCCAGGGGGAAGGGAATGAGCAGTTCTTC. Its translation is CASSHLSQGEGNEQFF.

The CDR3 is CASSLRQGGEAFF. Here the CDR3 DNA reads TGTGCCAGCAGTTTAAGGCAGGGGGGAGAAGCTTTCTTT. V usage is TRBV12-3 or TRBV12-4 and J usage is TRBJ1-1, with TRBD1 identical over 7 bases. V gave up 2 bases and J gave up 8 bases; unmatched junction bases: 5. This CDR3 region has 13 residues.

This chain uses TRBV25-1 with TRBJ2-3, with D tentatively TRBD2 (6 bases). V was cut by 4 bases and J by 4 bases, with 9 bases left in between. Germline V gene data show CDR1 as MGHDK and CDR2 as SYGVNS. The CDR3 is 13 amino acids. CDR3 residues: CASSVPGADTQYF. The CDR3 nucleotides read TGTGCCAGCAGTGTCCCGGGAGCAGATACGCAGTATTTT.

The chain employs TRBV19 and TRBJ1-2, with a tentative D call TRBD1 (5 bases). V dropped 5 bases and J dropped 1 base, with 11 bases sitting between them. From germline, CDR1 is LNHDA and CDR2 SQIVND (reference sequence). The CDR3 covers 14 residues. The CDR3 DNA sequence: TGTGCCAGTAGTTCGGGGGGATTTAACTATGGCTACACCTTC. Translation gives CASSSGGFNYGYTF.